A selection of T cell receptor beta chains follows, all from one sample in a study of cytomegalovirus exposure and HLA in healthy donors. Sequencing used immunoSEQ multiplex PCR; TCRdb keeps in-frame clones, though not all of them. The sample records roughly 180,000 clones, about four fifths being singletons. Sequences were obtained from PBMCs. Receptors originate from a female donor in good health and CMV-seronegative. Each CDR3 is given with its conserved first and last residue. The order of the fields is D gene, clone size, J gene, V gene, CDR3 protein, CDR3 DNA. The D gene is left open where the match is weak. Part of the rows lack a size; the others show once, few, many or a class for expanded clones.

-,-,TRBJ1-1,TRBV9,CASSVAHKNTEAFF,TGTGCCAGCAGCGTCGCCCACAAGAACACTGAAGCTTTCTTT
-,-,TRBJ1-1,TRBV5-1,CASSHEAAPGTEAFF,TGCGCCAGCAGTCACGAAGCCGCGCCGGGGACTGAAGCTTTCTTT
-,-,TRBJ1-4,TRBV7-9,CASSGVGPGLGRKLFF,TGTGCCAGCAGCGGAGTGGGGCCAGGGCTCGGACGAAAACTGTTTTTT
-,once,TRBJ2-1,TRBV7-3,CASSRGPVGNEQFF,TGTGCCAGCAGCCGGGGTCCCGTGGGGAATGAGCAGTTCTTC
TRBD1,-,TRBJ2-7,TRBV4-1,CASSRRTGSPYEQYF,TGCGCCAGCAGCCGGAGGACAGGGAGCCCCTACGAGCAGTACTTC
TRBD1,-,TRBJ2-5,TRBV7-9,CASTADRGQETQYF,TGTGCCAGCACGGCTGACAGGGGCCAAGAGACCCAGTACTTC
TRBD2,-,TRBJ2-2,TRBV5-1,CASSLPVAGGPQRELFF,TGCGCCAGCAGCTTGCCAGTAGCGGGGGGGCCACAGCGGGAGCTGTTTTTT
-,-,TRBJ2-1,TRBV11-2,CASSLLARNNEQFF,TGTGCCAGCAGCTTACTAGCGAGAAACAATGAGCAGTTCTTC
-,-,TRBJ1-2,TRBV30,CAWRYGYGYTF,TGTGCCTGGAGATACGGCTATGGCTACACCTTC
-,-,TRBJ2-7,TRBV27,CASGADRFSYEQYF,TGTGCCAGCGGGGCCGACAGGTTTTCCTACGAGCAGTACTTC
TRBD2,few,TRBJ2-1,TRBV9,CASGEGSGGVQNEQFF,TGTGCCAGCGGGGAGGGGAGCGGGGGGGTTCAGAATGAGCAGTTCTTC
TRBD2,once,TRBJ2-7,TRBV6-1,CASSTTSGMVYEQYF,TGTGCCAGCAGCACGACTAGCGGGATGGTCTACGAGCAGTACTTC
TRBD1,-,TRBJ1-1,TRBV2,CASSVQGGQAFF,TGTGCCAGCAGTGTCCAGGGGGGCCAGGCTTTCTTT
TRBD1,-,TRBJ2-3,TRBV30,CAWSGLGQGADTQYF,TGTGCCTGGAGTGGCCTAGGACAGGGGGCGGATACGCAGTATTTT
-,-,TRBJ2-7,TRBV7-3,CASSLHQRSEQYF,TGTGCCAGCAGCTTACACCAACGCAGCGAGCAGTACTTC
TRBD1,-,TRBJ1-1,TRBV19,CANSRDREAFF,TGTGCCAATAGCCGGGACAGGGAAGCTTTCTTT
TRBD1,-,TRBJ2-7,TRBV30,CAWSVARTGRYEQYF,TGTGCCTGGAGTGTAGCCAGGACAGGGCGGTACGAGCAGTACTTC
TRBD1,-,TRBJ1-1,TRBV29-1,CSVLDRVKNTEAFF,TGCAGCGTTCTAGACAGGGTCAAGAACACTGAAGCTTTCTTT
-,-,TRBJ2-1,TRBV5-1,CASSFMGARSGDNEQFF,TGCGCCAGCAGCTTCATGGGTGCCCGCAGCGGTGACAATGAGCAGTTCTTC
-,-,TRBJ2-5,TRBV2,CASSRLVVPQETQYF,TGTGCCAGCAGTCGGTTGGTAGTTCCACAAGAGACCCAGTACTTC
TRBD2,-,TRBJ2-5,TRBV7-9,CASSLLGGETQYF,TGTGCCAGCAGCTTACTGGGAGGGGAGACCCAGTACTTC
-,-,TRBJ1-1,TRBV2,CASSNRQGTEAFF,TGTGCCAGCTCTAATCGGCAGGGTACTGAAGCTTTCTTT
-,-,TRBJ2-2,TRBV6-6,CASSYTRGGTGELFF,TGTGCCAGCAGTTACACCCGTGGGGGGACCGGGGAGCTGTTTTTT
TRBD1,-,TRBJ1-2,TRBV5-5,CASSPRDSYGYTF,TGTGCCAGCAGCCCCCGGGACAGCTATGGCTACACCTTC
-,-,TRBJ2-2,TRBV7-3,CASSAQYTGELFF,TGTGCCAGCAGCGCGCAATACACCGGGGAGCTGTTTTTT
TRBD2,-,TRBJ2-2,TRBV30,CAWMVWRTSGSGGELFF,TGTGCCTGGATGGTATGGAGGACTAGCGGGAGTGGCGGGGAGCTGTTTTTT